This TCR beta chain was profiled in a study of T cell responses to AZD1222 COVID-19 vaccine. Pooling covered second doses at about 4 or about 12 weeks. Produced via immunoSEQ multiplex PCR; TCRdb's table is partial and in-frame only. The sample lists some 170,000 clones, roughly 92% occurring once. Study-wide results and limits: It should be noted that donors were predominantly white British and more often female, and clonal diversity was possibly underestimated. Among spike-specific TCRs, nearly half reportedly target unmutated variant regions. Across spike, vaccine-associated CD4 TCRs were found, dominant at 160-218 and 743-854.

V lost 4 bases to trimming and J lost 7 bases, with 15 bases between them. This CDR3 contains 14 residues. Germline CDR1 is SGDLS and CDR2 is YYNGEE. For this clone: Its matching antigen is unknown.

The source was peripheral blood, collected 28 days after the second AZD1222 dose. The sequence was obtained from an adult who received the AZD1222 COVID-19 vaccine. The chain uses TRBV9 and TRBJ2-1; tentatively, D is TRBD2 (6 bases). The CDR3 protein is CASSTRLGLNEQFF. As DNA, the CDR3 is TGTGCCAGCAGCACCCGACTAGGGCTGAATGAGCAGTTCTTC.